The 32 T cell receptor beta chains below were found in one sample sequenced in a study of beta chain features in type 1 diabetes. Since all of the isolated RNA was reverse transcribed, expressed TCRB transcripts were what got sequenced. The method was immunoSEQ multiplex PCR; TCRdb's version includes in-frame clones alone and lacks a portion of them. The profile shows under 900,000 clones, about 17% of them singletons. The sample taken for sequencing was naive CD4+ T cells from blood. Source of these receptors: a woman in her late teens or twenties in good health.

This rearrangement joins TRBV7-9 to TRBJ2-3, with a weak D call TRBD1 (5 bases). This CDR3 comprises 16 residues. The V end lost 6 bases, the J end lost 1 base, and 17 bases lay between the germline ends. CDR1 SEHNR and CDR2 FQNEAQ come from the germline V gene (reference sequence). As DNA, the CDR3 is TGTGCCAGCAGTTCAACAGGAACTATCGGCACAGATACGCAGTATTTT. Protein product: CASSSTGTIGTDTQYF.

The chain recombines TRBV4-2 with TRBJ2-3; 9 bases agree with TRBD2. Germline trimming cut 2 bases from V and 2 bases from J; bases unmatched to any gene: 5. The germline gives CDR1 LGHNA, CDR2 YNFKEQ. The CDR3 extends over 16 amino acids. The DNA of the CDR3 is TGTGCCAGCAGCCAAAGTAGCGGGAGAGACACAGATACGCAGTATTTT. Residues: CASSQSSGRDTDTQYF.

This clone has just a few counts. The chain joins TRBV25-1 to TRBJ2-6, with D perhaps matching TRBD1 (5 bases). Between the trimmed V and J ends, which lost 3 bases and 0 bases, there was a span of 15 bases. CDR3 length: 18 residues. Germline CDR1 MGHDK, CDR2 SYGVNS. The CDR3 is CASSDLQEFGSGANVLTF. The CDR3 region has the DNA TGTGCCAGCAGTGACCTACAGGAGTTCGGCTCTGGGGCCAACGTCCTGACTTTC. Filled out from reference TRBV25-1 and TRBJ2-6, the complete variable domain reads EADIYQTPRYLVIGTGKKITLECSQTMGHDKMYWYQQDPGMELHLIHYSYGVNSTEKGDLSSESTVSRIRTEHFPLTLESARPSHTSQYLCASSDLQEFGSGANVLTFGAGSRLTVL.

This chain links TRBV18 with TRBJ2-2; D unclear. This CDR3 region has 15 residues. V lost 2 bases and J lost 5, with 12 bases in between. Germline CDR1 and CDR2: KGHSH and LQKENI. The CDR3 reads CASSPLGAETGELFF. The CDR3, as DNA: TGTGCCAGCTCACCATTAGGTGCCGAGACCGGGGAGCTGTTTTTT.

This clone was seen a handful of times. V is TRBV4-3 and J is TRBJ2-7; D ambiguous. Germline values: CDR1 LGHNA, CDR2 YSLEER. The length of the CDR3 is 12 residues. The ends were cut back, 0 bases at V and 7 bases at J, with 7 bases in the middle. The DNA of the CDR3 is TGCGCCAGCAGCCAAGACGGACGGGAGCAGTACTTC. This gives the protein CASSQDGREQYF.

Note on this clone: This CDR3 is also generated by other DNA sequences in the sample. The rearrangement links TRBV18 to TRBJ2-7, with D perhaps given as TRBD1 or TRBD2 (5 bases each). The CDR3 covers 14 residues. The ends were cut back, 2 bases at V and 1 base at J, with 9 bases in the middle. The germline V gene has CDR1 KGHSH and CDR2 LQKENI. CDR3 region: CASSPRDASYEQYF. CDR3 nucleotide sequence: TGTGCCAGCTCACCAAGGGACGCTTCCTACGAGCAGTACTTC. Based on the CDR3 plus reference TRBV18 and TRBJ2-7, the full variable domain is NAGVMQNPRHLVRRRGQEARLRCSPMKGHSHVYWYRQLPEEGLKFMVYLQKENIIDESGMPKERFSAEFPKEGPSILRIQQVVRGDSAAYFCASSPRDASYEQYFGPGTRLTVT.

This clone was observed a handful of times. The chain employs TRBV2 and TRBJ2-1; 7 positions agree with TRBD2. Germline CDR1 reads SNHLY; CDR2 reads FYNNEI. V lost 5 bases, J lost 0 bases, and 4 bases stayed unmatched. The CDR3 covers 15 residues. The CDR3 sequence: CASSTSESSYNEQFF. The CDR3 DNA sequence: TGTGCCAGCAGTACTAGCGAGAGCTCCTACAATGAGCAGTTCTTC.

This clone was counted only a few times. The chain uses TRBV7-3 and TRBJ2-3; D not certain. There are 14 residues in the CDR3. The V and J ends lost 5 bases and 5 bases respectively, with 14 bases between them. Germline V gene sequence: CDR1 SGHTA, CDR2 FQGTGA. The CDR3: CASSLTRAEDTQYF. The CDR3 DNA reads TGTGCCAGCAGCCTTACCCGGGCTGAAGATACGCAGTATTTT.

This clone has only a few counts. The rearrangement links TRBV19 to TRBJ1-2; D remains unclear. The CDR3 loop spans 14 amino acids. The germline V gene has CDR1 LNHDA and CDR2 SQIVND (reference sequence). Deletions cut 0 bases from V and 7 bases from J, with 12 bases between. The CDR3 is CASSIDLFGFGYTF. CDR3 nucleotides: TGTGCCAGTAGTATAGATCTCTTTGGCTTTGGCTACACCTTC. The whole variable domain, remainder taken from reference TRBV19 and TRBJ1-2, is DGGITQSPKYLFRKEGQNVTLSCEQNLNHDAMYWYRQDPGQGLRLIYYSQIVNDFQKGDIAEGYSVSREKKESFPLTVTSAQKNPTAFYLCASSIDLFGFGYTFGSGTRLTVV.

This chain links TRBV7-9 with TRBJ2-5; 10 positions match TRBD2. Losses at the gene ends were 4 bases for V and 5 bases for J; bases not matched to a gene: 10. Germline V gene data show CDR1 as SEHNR and CDR2 as FQNEAQ (reference sequence). The CDR3 is 16 amino acids. CDR3 nucleotide sequence: TGTGCCAGCAGCTGGACTAGCGGCACAGGTGGGGAGACCCAGTACTTC. This gives the protein CASSWTSGTGGETQYF.

Here the CDR3 DNA reads TGTGCCAGTAGTATAGGGGAACCGGGACAGTCCTCGTTCTCCACAGATACGCAGTATTTT. Its translation: CASSIGEPGQSSFSTDTQYF. The chain uses TRBV19 and TRBJ2-3, with 7 bases identical to TRBD1. V shed 1 base and J 2 bases; nucleotides not matched to a gene: 18. The CDR3 loop spans 20 amino acids. Per germline, CDR1 LNHDA and CDR2 SQIVND (reference sequence).

V and J are TRBV6-5 and TRBJ2-7; 8 bases map to TRBD1. Germline CDR1 and CDR2: MNHEY and SVGAGI. The junction had 5 bases not matched to a gene; V was cut back by 5 bases and J by 2 bases. This CDR3 comprises 14 residues. The CDR3 sequence is CASSIRTGTYEQYF. For the CDR3, the DNA is TGTGCCAGCAGTATACGGACAGGGACCTACGAGCAGTACTTC.

The J gene is TRBJ2-7, the V gene TRBV1; TRBD1 is taken as the D call from the table, unchecked against the DNA. TRBV1 is a documented pseudogene. The CDR3 contains 15 residues. This CDR3 reads CTSSPGQARTYEQYF. The DNA of the CDR3 is TGCACCAGCAGCCCGGGACAGGCCCGTACCTACGAGCAGTACTTC.

This clone was seen a handful of times. V and J are TRBV7-9 and TRBJ1-4; TRBD1 might be the D (5 bases). The CDR3 runs to 14 residues. The V end lost 5 bases, the J end lost 7 bases, and 14 bases lay between the germline ends. Germline V gives CDR1 SEHNR, CDR2 FQNEAQ (reference sequence). The CDR3 DNA is TGTGCCAGCAGCCTAAACTACGGGGGTGAAAAACTGTTTTTT. Translation gives CASSLNYGGEKLFF.

The V gene is TRBV27, the J gene TRBJ2-7; possibly TRBD1 for D (7 bases). Per the germline V gene, CDR1 is MNHEY and CDR2 is SMNVEV (reference sequence). The CDR3 has 14 residues. V shed 2 bases and J shed 3 bases, with 11 bases lying between them. CDR3 coding DNA: TGTGCCAGCAGTTTAGCAGGGGGGTACTACGAGCAGTACTTC. This gives the protein CASSLAGGYYEQYF.

CDR3 in amino acids: CASSLRSGGPSTDTQYF. CDR3 in DNA: TGTGCCAGCAGCTTAAGGTCGGGAGGGCCAAGCACAGATACGCAGTATTTT. The V and J genes are TRBV7-2 and TRBJ2-3; 8 nucleotides agree with TRBD2. Germline-derived CDR1 and CDR2 are SGHTA and FQGNSA. V lost 2 bases and J lost 0; bases outside the gene matches: 7. The CDR3 is 17 residues long.

This clone was recorded a few times. The chain uses TRBV4-2 and TRBJ2-2; the match to TRBD2 covers 14 bases. This CDR3 contains 17 residues. With 4 bases clipped from V and 7 bases from J, the junction kept 8 bases outside the gene matches. CDR1 and CDR2 (germline): LGHNA, YNFKEQ. The CDR3 DNA reads TGTGCCAGCAGCCTCCTCGGGACTAGCGGGAGTATCGGGGAGCTGTTTTTT. This encodes CASSLLGTSGSIGELFF.

This clone showed up just a few times. The chain links TRBV7-2 to TRBJ2-3; a possible D gene is TRBD1 (6 bases). The V and J ends lost 1 base and 13 bases respectively, with 15 bases between them. This CDR3 is 13 amino acids long. Germline-derived CDR1 and CDR2 are SGHTA and FQGNSA. The CDR3 spells CASSLGWERDKYF. CDR3 in DNA: TGTGCCAGCAGCTTAGGTTGGGAAAGGGACAAGTATTTT.

The rearrangement joins TRBV15 to TRBJ2-1, with D maybe TRBD2 (6 bases). V lost 7 bases and J lost 2, with 12 bases in between. The CDR3 has 14 residues. CDR1 is LNHNV, CDR2 YYDKDF, per germline (reference sequence). CDR3: CATKGGRPYNEQFF. CDR3 bases: TGTGCCACCAAAGGAGGGCGCCCCTACAATGAGCAGTTCTTC.

CDR3 DNA: TGTGCCAGTAGTCATGACAGACGGAACACTGAAGCTTTCTTT. Translation gives CASSHDRRNTEAFF. The chain links TRBV19 to TRBJ1-1; a weak D match, TRBD1 (5 bases). The CDR3 contains 14 residues. The germline V and J ends were trimmed by 5 bases and 1 base, with 11 bases remaining between them. The germline CDR1 and CDR2 sequences are LNHDA and SQIVND (reference sequence).

This clone has just a few counts. The rearrangement joins TRBV7-9 to TRBJ1-1; D unresolved. Trimming shortened V by 3 bases and J by 0 bases, and 5 bases separated the two germline ends. The CDR3 is 13 residues long. Per the germline V gene, CDR1 is SEHNR and CDR2 is FQNEAQ (reference sequence). As DNA, the CDR3 is TGTGCCAGCAGCTTTAAGCTGAACACTGAAGCTTTCTTT. It specifies CASSFKLNTEAFF.

The V call is TRBV5-1, the J call TRBJ2-6, with a possible D match to TRBD2 (6 bases). In germline, CDR1 is SGHRS, CDR2 YFSETQ. The CDR3 is made up of 18 amino acids. The V and J ends lost 4 bases and 0 bases respectively, with 17 bases between them. The DNA for the CDR3 is TGCGCCAGCAGCGCCGAGACTAGATTGATCTCTGGGGCCAACGTCCTGACTTTC. This sequence encodes CASSAETRLISGANVLTF.

This chain links TRBV18 with TRBJ2-7; D perhaps matches TRBD2 (6 bases). The CDR3 extends over 20 amino acids. The V and J ends lost 2 bases and 3 bases respectively, with 29 bases between them. Germline V gene data show CDR1 as KGHSH and CDR2 as LQKENI. Here the CDR3 DNA reads TGTGCCAGCTCACCAGGCTTAGCGAGGAAAACCATCCGGGGGAGCTACGAGCAGTACTTC. This translates into CASSPGLARKTIRGSYEQYF. Variable domain in full (rest from reference TRBV18 and TRBJ2-7): NAGVMQNPRHLVRRRGQEARLRCSPMKGHSHVYWYRQLPEEGLKFMVYLQKENIIDESGMPKERFSAEFPKEGPSILRIQQVVRGDSAAYFCASSPGLARKTIRGSYEQYFGPGTRLTVT.

The gene calls are TRBV7-3 and TRBJ2-1; no reliable D call. V was pared by 2 bases and J by 6 bases, with 14 bases between. Germline CDR1 is SGHTA and CDR2 is FQGTGA. This CDR3 is built from 15 residues. The CDR3 region is CASSLDGRIANEQFF. In DNA, the CDR3 is TGTGCCAGCAGCTTAGACGGACGCATAGCCAATGAGCAGTTCTTC.

The V gene is TRBV14, the J gene TRBJ2-1; no firm D call. Germline CDR1 SGHDN, CDR2 FVKESK. Trimming took off 3 bases at V and 8 bases at J, with 8 bases between the two ends. CDR3 length equals 12 residues. CDR3 nucleotides: TGTGCCAGCAGCCATAGGTTCGATGAGCAGTTCTTC. Translated, it gives CASSHRFDEQFF.

This clone was counted between two and nine times. This chain uses TRBV9 with TRBJ2-7; 7 bases match TRBD1. With 3 bases clipped from V and 5 bases from J, the junction kept 11 bases outside the gene matches. This CDR3 is built from 15 residues. The germline CDR1 and CDR2 sequences are SGDLS and YYNGEE. The DNA of the CDR3 is TGTGCCAGCAGCGGACAGAACAGGGGTGCCCACGAGCAGTACTTC. Its protein is CASSGQNRGAHEQYF.

The V and J genes are TRBV4-1 and TRBJ1-2; 11 bases align to TRBD1. The CDR3 covers 17 residues. The germline V gene has CDR1 MGHRA and CDR2 YSYEKL. The J segment lost 4 bases and the V segment lost 2 bases, leaving 9 bases of the junction unmatched. The CDR3 sequence is CASSQTGTGGFIYGYTF. CDR3 bases: TGCGCCAGCAGCCAAACCGGGACAGGGGGTTTCATCTATGGCTACACCTTC.

This clone occurred a few times. This sample includes further DNA sequences coding for the same CDR3. The rearrangement joins TRBV15 to TRBJ1-2; D is unresolved. V was pared by 0 bases and J by 4 bases, with 6 bases between. The CDR3 extends over 13 amino acids. From germline, CDR1 is LNHNV and CDR2 YYDKDF (reference sequence). CDR3 region: CATSRDSAYGYTF. The CDR3 DNA reads TGTGCCACCAGCAGAGATAGTGCCTATGGCTACACCTTC.

Turning to this clone: This same CDR3 is encoded by further DNA sequences in the sample. The chain carries TRBV7-2 and TRBJ2-3; the D call may be TRBD1 or TRBD2 (5 bases each). Trimming took 2 bases from V and 5 from J, leaving 8 bases between them. The CDR3 contains 13 residues. Germline V gene data show CDR1 as SGHTA and CDR2 as FQGNSA. The CDR3 sequence: CASSLRGGDTQYF. The CDR3 coding sequence is TGTGCCAGCAGCTTACGTGGGGGAGATACGCAGTATTTT.

The chain carries TRBV9 and TRBJ2-2; weak D call: TRBD1 (6 bases). Germline CDR1 SGDLS, CDR2 YYNGEE. This CDR3 comprises 16 residues. The ends were cut back, 0 bases at V and 1 base at J, with 10 bases in the middle. CDR3 sequence: CASSVVGTMNTGELFF. DNA for the CDR3: TGTGCCAGCAGCGTAGTAGGGACAATGAACACCGGGGAGCTGTTTTTT.

This clone appeared a few times. V gene TRBV14 combines with J gene TRBJ1-2; no clear D gene. The germline V gene encodes CDR1 SGHDN and CDR2 FVKESK. Trimming shortened V by 1 base and J by 7 bases, and 10 bases separated the two germline ends. CDR3 length: 13 amino acids. Here the CDR3 reads CASSQVQRSGYTF. DNA of the CDR3: TGTGCCAGCAGCCAAGTTCAACGGAGTGGCTACACCTTC. The entire variable domain, with the rest obtained from reference TRBV14 and TRBJ1-2, is as follows: EAGVTQFPSHSVIEKGQTVTLRCDPISGHDNLYWYRRVMGKEIKFLLHFVKESKQDESGMPNNRFLAERTGGTYSTLKVQPAELEDSGVYFCASSQVQRSGYTFGSGTRLTVV.

This clone was seen a few times. The chain combines TRBV19 with TRBJ2-1; 12 bases align to TRBD2. This CDR3 is 18 amino acids long. V gave up 7 bases and J gave up 1 base; unmatched junction bases: 11. The V gene's germline CDR1 is LNHDA and CDR2 SQIVND (reference sequence). The CDR3, as DNA: TGTGCCAGTATTCTAGCGGGAGGGCCGTACACTTCCTACAATGAGCAGTTCTTC. It codes for CASILAGGPYTSYNEQFF. Full variable domain (rest looked up from reference TRBV19 and TRBJ2-1): DGGITQSPKYLFRKEGQNVTLSCEQNLNHDAMYWYRQDPGQGLRLIYYSQIVNDFQKGDIAEGYSVSREKKESFPLTVTSAQKNPTAFYLCASILAGGPYTSYNEQFFGPGTRLTVL.